This TCR beta chain is drawn from a study of early T cells in non-severe SARS-CoV-2 infection. Attachment of unique molecular identifiers to individual cDNA molecules was performed. TCRdb analysed the 5' RACE reads with MiXCR anew, one entry per CDR3 protein. This table has around 52,000 distinct CDR3 sequences, 10% to 15% appearing once. In this sample, this clonotype turned up many times. Its antigen is not known. The study, taken as a whole, reports: Clonotype matching in VDJdb favored anti-spike CD8 responses and did not capture private and CD4 specificities.

V gave up 3 bases and J gave up 0 bases, with 8 bases separating them. This CDR3 is built from 15 residues. Per the germline V gene, CDR1 is LGHDT and CDR2 is YNNKEL (reference sequence). The sequence came from an adult who was a healthcare worker with PCR-confirmed SARS-CoV-2 infection or an uninfected control (not recorded which). Sequencing was carried out using whole blood. The genes are TRBV3-1 and TRBJ1-4; no clear D. In nucleotides, the CDR3 is TGTGCCAGCAGCCATCCCAGCGCAACTAATGAAAAACTGTTTTTT. Translation: CASSHPSATNEKLFF.